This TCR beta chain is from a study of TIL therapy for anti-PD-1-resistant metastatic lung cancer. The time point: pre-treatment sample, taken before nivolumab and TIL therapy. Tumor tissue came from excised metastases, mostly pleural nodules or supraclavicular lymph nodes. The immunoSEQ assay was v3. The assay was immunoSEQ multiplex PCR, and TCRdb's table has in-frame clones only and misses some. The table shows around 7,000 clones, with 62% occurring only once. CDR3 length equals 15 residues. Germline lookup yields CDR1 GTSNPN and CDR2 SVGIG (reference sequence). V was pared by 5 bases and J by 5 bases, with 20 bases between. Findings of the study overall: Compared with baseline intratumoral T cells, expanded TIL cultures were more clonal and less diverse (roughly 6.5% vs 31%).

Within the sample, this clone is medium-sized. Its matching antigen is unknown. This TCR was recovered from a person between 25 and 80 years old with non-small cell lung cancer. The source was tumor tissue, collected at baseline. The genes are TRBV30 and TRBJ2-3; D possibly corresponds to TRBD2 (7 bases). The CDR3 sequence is CAWSREGGAGDTQYF. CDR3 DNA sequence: TGTGCCTGGTCCCGAGAGGGGGGGGCCGGAGATACGCAGTATTTT.